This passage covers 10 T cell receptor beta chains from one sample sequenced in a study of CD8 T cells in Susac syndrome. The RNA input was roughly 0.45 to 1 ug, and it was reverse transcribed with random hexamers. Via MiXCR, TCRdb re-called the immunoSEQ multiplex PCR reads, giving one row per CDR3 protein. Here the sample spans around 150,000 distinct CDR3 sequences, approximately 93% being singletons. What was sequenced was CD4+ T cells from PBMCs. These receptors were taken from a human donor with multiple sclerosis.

CDR3 region: CASSHGPYRDRSETQYF. As DNA, the CDR3 is TGTGCCAGCAGCCACGGCCCATACCGGGACCGCTCGGAGACCCAGTACTTC. The genes are TRBV3-1 and TRBJ2-5; D is tentatively TRBD1 or TRBD2 (5 bases each). Germline-derived CDR1 and CDR2 are LGHDT and YNNKEL (reference sequence). Between the trimmed V and J ends, which lost 3 bases and 5 bases, there was a span of 22 bases. This CDR3 region has 17 residues.

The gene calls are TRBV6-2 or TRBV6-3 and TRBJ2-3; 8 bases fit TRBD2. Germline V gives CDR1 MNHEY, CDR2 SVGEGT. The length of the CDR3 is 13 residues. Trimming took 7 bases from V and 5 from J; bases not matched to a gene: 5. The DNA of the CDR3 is TGTGCCAGCACCGTAGCGGGACGAGATACGCAGTATTTT. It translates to CASTVAGRDTQYF.

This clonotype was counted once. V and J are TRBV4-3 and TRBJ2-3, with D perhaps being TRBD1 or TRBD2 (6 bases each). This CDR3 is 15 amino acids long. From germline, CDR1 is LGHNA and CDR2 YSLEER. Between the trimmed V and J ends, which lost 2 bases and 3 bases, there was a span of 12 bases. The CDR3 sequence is CASSQIIGGTDTQYF. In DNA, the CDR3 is TGCGCCAGCAGCCAAATTATAGGGGGGACAGATACGCAGTATTTT.

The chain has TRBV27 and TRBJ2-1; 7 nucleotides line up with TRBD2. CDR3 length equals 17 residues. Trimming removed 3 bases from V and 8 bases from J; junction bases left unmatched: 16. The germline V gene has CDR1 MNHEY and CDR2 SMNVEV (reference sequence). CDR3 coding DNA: TGTGCCAGCAGTTTTAACGGGTGGGGGGGGAAGGAGCATGAGCAGTTCTTC. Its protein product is CASSFNGWGGKEHEQFF.

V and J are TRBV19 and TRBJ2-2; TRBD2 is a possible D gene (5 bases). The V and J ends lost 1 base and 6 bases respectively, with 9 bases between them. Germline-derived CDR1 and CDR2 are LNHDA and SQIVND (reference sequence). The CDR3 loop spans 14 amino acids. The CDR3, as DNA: TGTGCCAGTAGTATAGTCGGGATTCCCGGGGAGCTGTTTTTT. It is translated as CASSIVGIPGELFF.

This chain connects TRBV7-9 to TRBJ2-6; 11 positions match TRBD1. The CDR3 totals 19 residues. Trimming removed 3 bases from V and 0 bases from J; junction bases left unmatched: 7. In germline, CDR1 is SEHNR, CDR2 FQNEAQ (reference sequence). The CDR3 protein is CASSFWGQGGTSGANVLTF. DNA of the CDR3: TGTGCCAGCAGCTTCTGGGGACAGGGGGGGACCTCTGGGGCCAACGTCCTGACTTTC. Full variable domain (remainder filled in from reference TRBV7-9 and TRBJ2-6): DTGVSQNPRHKITKRGQNVTFRCDPISEHNRLYWYRQTLGQGPEFLTYFQNEAQLEKSRLLSDRFSAERPKGSFSTLEIQRTEQGDSAMYLCASSFWGQGGTSGANVLTFGAGSRLTVL.

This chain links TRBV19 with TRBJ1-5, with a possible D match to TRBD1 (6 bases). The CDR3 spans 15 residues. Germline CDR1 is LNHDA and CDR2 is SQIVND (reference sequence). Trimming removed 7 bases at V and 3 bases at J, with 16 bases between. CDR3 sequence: CASTTQGGHNQPQHF. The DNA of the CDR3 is TGTGCCAGTACCACACAGGGAGGCCACAATCAGCCCCAGCATTTT.

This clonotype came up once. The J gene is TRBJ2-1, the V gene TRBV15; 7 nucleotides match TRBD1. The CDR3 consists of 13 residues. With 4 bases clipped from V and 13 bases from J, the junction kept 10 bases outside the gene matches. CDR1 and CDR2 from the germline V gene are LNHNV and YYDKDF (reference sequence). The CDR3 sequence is CATSTGQITLQFF. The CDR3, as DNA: TGTGCCACCAGCACGGGACAGATAACTTTACAGTTCTTC.

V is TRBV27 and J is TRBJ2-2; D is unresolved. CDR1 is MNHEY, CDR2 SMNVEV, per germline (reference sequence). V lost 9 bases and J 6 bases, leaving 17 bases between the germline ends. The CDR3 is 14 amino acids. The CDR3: CASSSIGYSGELFF. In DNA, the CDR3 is TGTGCCAGTTCCTCGATAGGGTATTCCGGGGAGCTGTTTTTT.

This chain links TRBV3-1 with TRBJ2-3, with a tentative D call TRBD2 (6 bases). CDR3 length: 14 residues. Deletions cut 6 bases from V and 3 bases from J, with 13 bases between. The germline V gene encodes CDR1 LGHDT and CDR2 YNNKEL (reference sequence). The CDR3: CASSNRGRTDTQYF. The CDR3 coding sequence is TGTGCCAGCAGTAATCGGGGGAGAACAGATACGCAGTATTTT.